The 25 T cell receptor beta chains listed next were all sequenced from one sample in a study of T cell therapy after organ transplantation. Assay: immunoSEQ multiplex PCR; the TCRdb copy retains only in-frame clones and omits some. The data show tens of thousands of clones, with approximately 94% seen just once and approximately 3.4% held by the top ten. The antigens for these receptors are not known. The material was CD8+ T cells from blood, obtained before autologous CMV-specific T cell therapy. These receptors were collected from a human patient who had received a solid organ transplant and had CMV disease.

This chain uses TRBV5-1 with TRBJ2-5; D may be TRBD1 or TRBD2 (5 bases each). Gene TRBJ2-7 matches the end of the DNA better, so the J call may be wrong. Germline V gives CDR1 SGHRS, CDR2 YFSETQ. CDR3 length: 14 amino acids. As DNA, the CDR3 is TGCGCCAGCAGCTCTGGGACCGCGTCCTACGAGCAGTACTTC. Translated, it gives CASSSGTASYEQYF.

This chain connects TRBV5-6 to TRBJ2-5; D is undetermined. With 3 bases removed from V and 2 bases from J, the gap between germline ends came to 5 bases. The CDR3 is made up of 12 amino acids. Germline V gene sequence: CDR1 SGHDT, CDR2 YYEEEE. DNA of the CDR3: TGTGCCAGCAGCTGGGGACAAGAGACCCAGTACTTC. This translates into CASSWGQETQYF.

The CDR3 here is CASSPADRGYYEQYF. In nucleotides, the CDR3 is TGTGCCAGCAGCCCAGCCGACCGGGGGTATTACGAGCAGTACTTC. The J gene is TRBJ2-7, the V gene TRBV11-2, with a possible D match to TRBD2 (6 bases). This CDR3 comprises 15 residues. V was shortened by 5 bases and J by 4 bases, with 18 bases between the two germline ends. The germline CDR1 and CDR2 sequences are SGHAT and FQNNGV. Filled out from reference TRBV11-2 and TRBJ2-7, the complete variable domain reads EAGVAQSPRYKIIEKRQSVAFWCNPISGHATLYWYQQILGQGPKLLIQFQNNGVVDDSQLPKDRFSAERLKGVDSTLKIQPAKLEDSAVYLCASSPADRGYYEQYFGPGTRLTVT.

The rearrangement joins TRBV10-1 to TRBJ2-3; D remains ambiguous. The V gene's germline CDR1 is WNHNN and CDR2 SYGVQD (reference sequence). Trimming removed 2 bases from V and 6 bases from J, with 9 bases in between. The CDR3 length is 13 residues. CDR3 amino acids: CASSEVIGDTQYF. The CDR3 DNA sequence: TGCGCCAGCAGTGAGGTGATTGGGGATACGCAGTATTTT.

This chain joins TRBV6-1 and TRBJ2-1, with TRBD2 identical over 10 bases. V dropped 1 base and J dropped 7; count of bases not matched to a gene: 4. CDR3 size: 15 residues. From germline, CDR1 is MNHNS and CDR2 SASEGT. CDR3 in amino acids: CASSEDSGGANEQFF. The CDR3 coding sequence is TGTGCCAGCAGTGAAGACAGCGGGGGGGCAAATGAGCAGTTCTTC.

The chain combines TRBV6-5 with TRBJ1-1; weak D call: TRBD1 (5 bases). Looked up from germline, CDR1 is MNHEY and CDR2 is SVGAGI. Trimming took off 0 bases at V and 5 bases at J, with 13 bases between the two ends. The CDR3 length is 15 residues. For the CDR3, the DNA is TGTGCCAGCAGTTACTCTCGGGCCGGGGGAACTGAAGCTTTCTTT. Translated, it gives CASSYSRAGGTEAFF.

CDR3 residues: CASSDSSGKGYTEAFF. The CDR3 coding sequence is TGTGCCAGCAGTGACTCGTCAGGGAAGGGGTACACTGAAGCTTTCTTT. The rearrangement links TRBV6-4 to TRBJ1-1; weak D call: TRBD1 (5 bases). CDR3 size: 16 residues. Trimming pared 0 bases from V and 3 bases from J, leaving 14 bases between. Germline values: CDR1 MRHNA, CDR2 SNTAGT.

The chain recombines TRBV6-5 with TRBJ1-2; D unclear. Germline V gene data show CDR1 as MNHEY and CDR2 as SVGAGI. The CDR3 has 14 residues. Trimming took off 2 bases at V and 2 bases at J, with 9 bases between the two ends. The CDR3 spells CASSYAAGNYGYTF. The CDR3 bases are TGTGCCAGCAGTTACGCTGCGGGGAACTATGGCTACACCTTC.

The gene calls are TRBV2 and TRBJ1-2, with D possibly TRBD1 on 5 matching bases. The CDR3 length is 15 residues. The V gene lost 8 bases and the J gene lost 5 bases, with 21 bases spanning the gap. Per the germline V gene, CDR1 is SNHLY and CDR2 is FYNNEI. In DNA, the CDR3 is TGTGCCAGCCCCATCGGTGGGGGTGGGGTATATGGCTACACCTTC. Protein sequence: CASPIGGGGVYGYTF. The full variable domain, completed using reference TRBV2 and TRBJ1-2, is EPEVTQTPSHQVTQMGQEVILRCVPISNHLYFYWYRQILGQKVEFLVSFYNNEISEKSEIFDDQFSVERPDGSNFTLKIRSTKLEDSAMYFCASPIGGGGVYGYTFGSGTRLTVV.

The chain links TRBV19 to TRBJ2-3; 7 bases match TRBD1. V lost 6 bases, J lost 1 base, and 7 bases stayed unmatched. Germline V gives CDR1 LNHDA, CDR2 SQIVND (reference sequence). The length of the CDR3 is 15 residues. For the CDR3, the DNA is TGTGCCAGTAGGGGGTTTGACAGGGGCACAGATACGCAGTATTTT. Amino acids: CASRGFDRGTDTQYF. Based on the CDR3 plus reference TRBV19 and TRBJ2-3, the full variable domain is DGGITQSPKYLFRKEGQNVTLSCEQNLNHDAMYWYRQDPGQGLRLIYYSQIVNDFQKGDIAEGYSVSREKKESFPLTVTSAQKNPTAFYLCASRGFDRGTDTQYFGPGTRLTVL.

This chain joins TRBV11-2 and TRBJ2-1; 14 bases are a match to TRBD2. Trimming at V came to 7 bases and at J to 6 bases, leaving 8 bases not matched to a gene. CDR1 SGHAT and CDR2 FQNNGV come from the germline V gene. The CDR3 covers 16 residues. DNA of the CDR3: TGTGCCAGCAACCCGACTAGCGGGAGGGCCGGCAATGAGCAGTTCTTC. Residues: CASNPTSGRAGNEQFF.

The V and J genes are TRBV29-1 and TRBJ2-7, with a weak D call TRBD2 (6 bases). With 4 bases removed from V and 3 bases from J, the gap between germline ends came to 13 bases. Germline CDR1 reads SQVTM; CDR2 reads ANQGSEA. CDR3 length: 13 residues. Here the CDR3 DNA reads TGCAGCGTTGTAGGGACTCCCAACTACGAGCAGTACTTC. It yields the protein CSVVGTPNYEQYF.

The J gene is TRBJ2-1, the V gene TRBV5-6, with 9 bases that match TRBD2. The trim removed 0 bases at V and 1 base at J, leaving 2 bases unmatched. The CDR3 extends over 16 amino acids. CDR1 is SGHDT, CDR2 YYEEEE, per germline. CDR3 in DNA: TGTGCCAGCAGCTTGGGCGGGAGGGGATCCTACAATGAGCAGTTCTTC. Its protein product is CASSLGGRGSYNEQFF.

The chain joins TRBV4-2 to TRBJ1-2, with D maybe TRBD1 (6 bases). Germline V gives CDR1 LGHNA, CDR2 YNFKEQ. This CDR3 is built from 14 residues. V lost 0 bases and J 13 bases, leaving 18 bases between the germline ends. CDR3: CASSQEAGAIDATF. The CDR3 DNA reads as TGTGCCAGCAGCCAAGAAGCGGGGGCCATAGACGCCACCTTC.

This sequence joins TRBV10-3 and TRBJ1-5; 9 bases match TRBD1. V lost 6 bases to trimming and J lost 10 bases; unmatched junction nucleotides: 16. CDR3 length: 16 amino acids. Germline V CDR1 and CDR2: ENHRY, SYGVKD. DNA of the CDR3: TGTGCCATCAGCGACCAGGACAGGGGTCCGTTAGATCCCCAGCATTTT. Its protein is CAISDQDRGPLDPQHF.

The chain couples TRBV6-4 to TRBJ1-6; TRBD1 might be the D (5 bases). Germline V lookup: CDR1 MRHNA, CDR2 SNTAGT. V was cut by 2 bases and J by 5 bases, with 10 bases left in between. This CDR3 is built from 15 residues. This chain's CDR3 is CASSDVAGNNSPLHF. CDR3 nucleotides: TGTGCCAGCAGTGACGTGGCAGGGAATAATTCACCCCTCCACTTT.

The chain is built from TRBV10-1 and TRBJ2-7; 10 nucleotides line up with TRBD2. The CDR3 totals 14 residues. The germline gives CDR1 WNHNN, CDR2 SYGVQD (reference sequence). V lost 3 bases, J lost 2 bases, and 1 base stayed unmatched. CDR3 nucleotide sequence: TGCGCCAGCAGTGAACTAGCGGGGACCTACGAGCAGTACTTC. Its translation is CASSELAGTYEQYF.

This clone was observed a few times. In DNA, the CDR3 is TGTGCCAGCAGTCCTTTGGTAGGGAACACCGGGGAGCTGTTTTTT. The encoded protein is CASSPLVGNTGELFF. The V gene is TRBV6-5, the J gene TRBJ2-2, with unresolved D. Deletions cut 5 bases from V and 1 base from J, with 11 bases between. Germline-derived CDR1 and CDR2 are MNHEY and SVGAGI. CDR3 length: 15 residues.

The chain's CDR3 is CASSIGILEINEQFF. The CDR3 nucleotides read TGTGCCAGTAGTATCGGAATACTAGAAATCAATGAGCAGTTCTTC. The V gene is TRBV19, the J gene TRBJ2-1; D may be TRBD2 (5 bases). V was shortened by 3 bases and J by 6 bases, with 15 bases between the two germline ends. CDR1 and CDR2 (germline): LNHDA, SQIVND (reference sequence). The CDR3 is 15 residues long.

A single count supports this clone. The rearrangement uses TRBV9 and TRBJ1-4; D is unclear. CDR1 and CDR2 (germline): SGDLS, YYNGEE. The CDR3 length is 14 residues. V was clipped by 4 bases and J by 5 bases, with 12 bases between them. In nucleotides, the CDR3 is TGTGCCAGCAGCCTAGGGCAGCTCAATGAAAAACTGTTTTTT. Translating gives CASSLGQLNEKLFF.

This chain connects TRBV25-1 to TRBJ2-3; D not resolved. The length of the CDR3 is 15 residues. V shed 5 bases and J shed 0 bases, with 12 bases lying between them. Germline CDR1 reads MGHDK; CDR2 reads SYGVNS. DNA for the CDR3: TGTGCCAGCAGTCATCGCACGATTAGCACAGATACGCAGTATTTT. Its translation: CASSHRTISTDTQYF. Complete variable domain (other parts from reference TRBV25-1 and TRBJ2-3): EADIYQTPRYLVIGTGKKITLECSQTMGHDKMYWYQQDPGMELHLIHYSYGVNSTEKGDLSSESTVSRIRTEHFPLTLESARPSHTSQYLCASSHRTISTDTQYFGPGTRLTVL.

This clone appeared a few times. The V gene is TRBV30, the J gene TRBJ1-1, with D unclear. V was clipped by 0 bases and J by 0 bases, with 8 bases between them. The CDR3 spans 14 residues. Per the germline V gene, CDR1 is GTSNPN and CDR2 is SVGIG (reference sequence). The CDR3 DNA reads as TGTGCCTGGAGTGTAGACTCACTGAACACTGAAGCTTTCTTT. Its protein product is CAWSVDSLNTEAFF.

Details on this clone: The sample holds other DNA sequences that translate to the same CDR3. This chain links TRBV5-6 with TRBJ1-1; D unclear. This CDR3 region has 13 residues. V was clipped by 3 bases and J by 0 bases, with 6 bases between them. CDR1 is SGHDT, CDR2 YYEEEE, per germline. This chain's CDR3 is CASSSDLNTEAFF. The CDR3 DNA is TGTGCCAGCAGCTCGGACTTGAACACTGAAGCTTTCTTT.

The rearrangement joins TRBV27 to TRBJ1-4; a possible D gene is TRBD1 (6 bases). This CDR3 has 15 amino acids. V shed 5 bases and J shed 8 bases, with 18 bases lying between them. Germline V gene sequence: CDR1 MNHEY, CDR2 SMNVEV (reference sequence). The CDR3 here is CASSPRTASGEKLFF. The DNA of the CDR3 is TGTGCCAGCAGTCCCCGGACAGCCTCCGGGGAAAAACTGTTTTTT.

The chain has TRBV30 and TRBJ1-1; D is undetermined. Germline CDR1 reads GTSNPN; CDR2 reads SVGIG (reference sequence). Deletions cut 4 bases from V and 3 bases from J, with 6 bases between. CDR3 length: 11 residues. CDR3 residues: CAWTDYTEAFF. DNA for the CDR3: TGTGCCTGGACAGATTACACTGAAGCTTTCTTT. Full variable domain (outside the CDR3, taken from reference TRBV30 and TRBJ1-1): SQTIHQWPATLVQPVGSPLSLECTVEGTSNPNLYWYRQAAGRGLQLLFYSVGIGQISSEVPQNLSASRPQDRQFILSSKKLLLSDSGFYLCAWTDYTEAFFGQGTRLTVV.